The entry below gives a single TCR beta chain sequence along with its context. This record comes from a study of T cell changes during pregnancy in multiple sclerosis. This CDR3 spans 12 amino acids. The V end lost 4 bases, the J end lost 9 bases, and 15 bases lay between the germline ends. Per germline, CDR1 SQVTM and CDR2 ANQGSEA. Profiling relied on immunoSEQ multiplex PCR, and the TCRdb table lists in-frame clones only, not all of them. The sample shows about 44,000 clones, about 96% of them seen only once. Sequenced material: peripheral blood, taken in the second trimester of pregnancy. The V and J genes are TRBV29-1 and TRBJ1-1; TRBD1 is a possible D gene (6 bases). This TCR was recovered from a female donor with multiple sclerosis, enrolled in a pregnancy study. The CDR3 nucleotides are TGCAGCGTTGGGGATACCGGACAGAAAGCTTTCTTT. Translation gives CSVGDTGQKAFF.